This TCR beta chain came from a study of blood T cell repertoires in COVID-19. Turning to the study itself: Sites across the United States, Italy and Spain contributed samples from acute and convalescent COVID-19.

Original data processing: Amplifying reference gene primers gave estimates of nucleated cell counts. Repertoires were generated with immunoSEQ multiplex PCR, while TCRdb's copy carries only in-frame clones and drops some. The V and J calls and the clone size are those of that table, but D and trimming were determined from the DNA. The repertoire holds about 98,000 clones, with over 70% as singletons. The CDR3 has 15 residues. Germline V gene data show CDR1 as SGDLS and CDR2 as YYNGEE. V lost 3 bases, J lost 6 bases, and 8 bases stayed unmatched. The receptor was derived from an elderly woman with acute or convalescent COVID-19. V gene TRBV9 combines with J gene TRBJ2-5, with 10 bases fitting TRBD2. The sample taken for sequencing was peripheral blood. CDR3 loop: CASSDQRGGAQTQYF. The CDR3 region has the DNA TGTGCCAGCAGCGACCAGCGGGGGGGCGCCCAGACCCAGTACTTC. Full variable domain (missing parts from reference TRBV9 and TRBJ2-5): DSGVTQTPKHLITATGQRVTLRCSPRSGDLSVYWYQQSLDQGLQFLIQYYNGEERAKGNILERFSAQQFPDLHSELNLSSLELGDSALYFCASSDQRGGAQTQYFGPGTRLLVL.